A single sample gave rise to the 23 T cell receptor beta chains below, sequenced in a study of cytomegalovirus exposure and HLA in healthy donors. Primers: 60 Vbeta forward and 13 Jbeta reverse. The protocol was immunoSEQ multiplex PCR, while the TCRdb copy is restricted to in-frame clones and leaves out a portion. The sample contains 90,000 to 130,000 clones, around 88% of which appear only once. Sequencing was performed on PBMCs. The source of these receptors is a man aged 35 to 55 in good health and CMV-seronegative.

The rearrangement uses TRBV4-3 and TRBJ2-6; possible D gene TRBD1, 5 bases. Germline CDR1 reads LGHNA; CDR2 reads YSLEER. This CDR3 has 19 residues. Trimming took 1 base from V and 2 from J, leaving 18 bases between them. The CDR3 sequence is CASSQVGWGNNPGANVLTF. The CDR3 region has the DNA TGCGCCAGCAGCCAAGTTGGGTGGGGCAACAACCCTGGGGCCAACGTCCTGACTTTC.

The V gene is TRBV27, the J gene TRBJ2-4, with D perhaps TRBD1 (6 bases). There are 14 residues in the CDR3. V dropped 1 base and J dropped 5 bases, with 9 bases sitting between them. Per germline, CDR1 MNHEY and CDR2 SMNVEV (reference sequence). CDR3 in DNA: TGTGCCAGCAGTTTATTGGGGGCAGAAAACATTCAGTACTTC. Encoded protein: CASSLLGAENIQYF.

The chain joins TRBV7-2 to TRBJ2-3, with TRBD2 matching over 8 bases. The CDR3 loop spans 14 amino acids. The V gene's germline CDR1 is SGHTA and CDR2 FQGNSA. V dropped 2 bases and J dropped 6; count of bases not matched to a gene: 4. The CDR3 sequence is CASSLYGTRDTQYF. CDR3 nucleotide sequence: TGTGCCAGCAGCTTATACGGGACTAGGGATACGCAGTATTTT.

The rearrangement links TRBV5-6 to TRBJ1-1, with D tentatively TRBD1 (6 bases). Germline V gene data show CDR1 as SGHDT and CDR2 as YYEEEE. CDR3 length equals 15 residues. Trimming took 1 base from V and 6 from J, leaving 16 bases between them. The CDR3: CASSLIDTGPAEAFF. CDR3 DNA sequence: TGTGCCAGCAGCTTGATCGATACAGGGCCCGCTGAAGCTTTCTTT.

The gene calls are TRBV6-6 and TRBJ2-1; D unresolved. Trimming cost V 7 bases and J 0 bases, with 13 bases left between them. Germline CDR1 is MNHNY and CDR2 is SVGAGI (reference sequence). This CDR3 is built from 15 residues. The CDR3 DNA follows: TGTGCCAGCATTGACCCCCGAGGCTCCTACAATGAGCAGTTCTTC. Protein sequence: CASIDPRGSYNEQFF.

The chain employs TRBV28 and TRBJ1-2; 7 positions agree with TRBD1. Trimming at V came to 1 base and at J to 3 bases, leaving 8 bases not matched to a gene. The CDR3 is 16 amino acids. Germline V gene sequence: CDR1 MDHEN, CDR2 SYDVKM. CDR3 residues: CASSLLWDSKYYGYTF. CDR3 DNA sequence: TGTGCCAGCAGTTTATTGTGGGACAGCAAGTACTATGGCTACACCTTC.

This chain uses TRBV28 with TRBJ1-1, with TRBD1 as a possible D gene (5 bases). V was cut by 4 bases and J by 7 bases, with 13 bases left in between. The germline V gene encodes CDR1 MDHEN and CDR2 SYDVKM. The CDR3 extends over 13 amino acids. CDR3: CASSSWGDLEAFF. CDR3 nucleotide sequence: TGTGCCAGCAGTTCTTGGGGGGACCTTGAAGCTTTCTTT.

The chain carries TRBV30 and TRBJ2-7; 8 bases match TRBD1. CDR1 and CDR2 (germline): GTSNPN, SVGIG (reference sequence). CDR3 length: 15 residues. The junction had 13 bases not matched to a gene; V was cut back by 2 bases and J by 7 bases. The CDR3 region has the DNA TGTGCCTGGAGTATTGGAGGGACAGGCCCTGGAGAGCAGTACTTC. It specifies CAWSIGGTGPGEQYF.

V and J are TRBV5-1 and TRBJ1-6; D is possibly TRBD1 (5 bases). The CDR3 totals 15 residues. Trimming took off 0 bases at V and 10 bases at J, with 14 bases between the two ends. The germline V gene has CDR1 SGHRS and CDR2 YFSETQ. CDR3 amino acids: CASSLVSRDGSPLHF. DNA of the CDR3: TGCGCCAGCAGCTTGGTGAGCAGGGATGGGTCACCCCTCCACTTT. Based on the CDR3 plus reference TRBV5-1 and TRBJ1-6, the full variable domain is KAGVTQTPRYLIKTRGQQVTLSCSPISGHRSVSWYQQTPGQGLQFLFEYFSETQRNKGNFPGRFSGRQFSNSRSEMNVSTLELGDSALYLCASSLVSRDGSPLHFGNGTRLTVT.

This clone turned up a few times. The V gene is TRBV28, the J gene TRBJ1-6; TRBD1 is a possible D gene (6 bases). Deletions cut 5 bases from V and 10 bases from J, with 12 bases between. In germline, CDR1 is MDHEN, CDR2 SYDVKM. The CDR3 runs 13 residues. The CDR3 bases are TGTGCCAGCAGTCGACAGGTAGAATCACCCCTCCACTTT. Translated: CASSRQVESPLHF.

The chain carries TRBV5-6 and TRBJ2-2, with 7 bases fitting TRBD1. V gave up 5 bases and J gave up 1 base; unmatched junction bases: 5. This CDR3 contains 15 residues. Germline V gene sequence: CDR1 SGHDT, CDR2 YYEEEE. CDR3: CASRRDRLNTGELFF. The CDR3 coding sequence is TGTGCCAGCAGGAGGGACAGATTGAACACCGGGGAGCTGTTTTTT. Complete variable domain (other parts from reference TRBV5-6 and TRBJ2-2): DAGVTQSPTHLIKTRGQQVTLRCSPKSGHDTVSWYQQALGQGPQFIFQYYEEEERQRGNFPDRFSGHQFPNYSSELNVNALLLGDSALYLCASRRDRLNTGELFFGEGSRLTVL.

The chain combines TRBV6-5 with TRBJ2-3; 10 bases match TRBD2. J lost 4 bases, V lost 8 bases, and 3 bases had no gene match. The CDR3 sequence is 13 residues long. CDR1 is MNHEY and CDR2 is SVGAGI in the germline V gene. DNA for the CDR3: TGTGCCAGCGGGAGCGGGGGGGCAGATACGCAGTATTTT. It codes for CASGSGGADTQYF.

There are a few counts of this clone. The chain has TRBV15 and TRBJ1-1; D remains ambiguous. Germline loops: CDR1 LNHNV, CDR2 YYDKDF (reference sequence). The CDR3 totals 13 residues. V was clipped by 5 bases and J by 0 bases, with 7 bases between them. This CDR3 reads CATSSELNTEAFF. The CDR3 DNA reads as TGTGCCACCAGCTCGGAGCTGAACACTGAAGCTTTCTTT.

The chain recombines TRBV5-1 with TRBJ2-3, with a weak D call TRBD1 (5 bases). Germline CDR1 is SGHRS and CDR2 is YFSETQ. The CDR3 extends over 16 amino acids. The V end lost 1 base, the J end lost 4 bases, and 16 bases lay between the germline ends. The CDR3 loop is CASSLYDVTGADTQYF. CDR3 sequence (DNA): TGCGCCAGCAGCTTGTACGACGTTACAGGCGCAGATACGCAGTATTTT.

V and J are TRBV7-2 and TRBJ1-5, with D uncertain. The V and J ends lost 2 bases and 1 base respectively, with 6 bases between them. The germline gives CDR1 SGHTA, CDR2 FQGNSA. The CDR3 extends over 14 amino acids. For the CDR3, the DNA is TGTGCCAGCAGCTTACAGAGGAGCAATCAGCCCCAGCATTTT. This gives the protein CASSLQRSNQPQHF.

This clone is judged medium-sized. CDR3 sequence: CASSADYSNQPQHF. The CDR3 DNA sequence: TGTGCCAGCAGTGCAGACTATAGCAATCAGCCCCAGCATTTT. The V and J genes are TRBV27 and TRBJ1-5; D uncertain. V gave up 5 bases and J gave up 0 bases, with 8 bases separating them. Germline V lookup: CDR1 MNHEY, CDR2 SMNVEV (reference sequence). This CDR3 comprises 14 residues.

V usage is TRBV5-1 and J usage is TRBJ2-1; D remains ambiguous. Germline assignment: CDR1 SGHRS and CDR2 YFSETQ. Trimming removed 6 bases from V and 6 bases from J, with 19 bases in between. The CDR3 contains 15 residues. The CDR3 region is CASKHRPNLGNEQFF. CDR3 DNA sequence: TGCGCCAGCAAGCACAGACCCAATTTAGGCAATGAGCAGTTCTTC.

The chain combines TRBV6-6 with TRBJ2-7; D remains unclear. This CDR3 is built from 11 residues. Trimming cost V 5 bases and J 3 bases, with 5 bases left between them. The V gene's germline CDR1 is MNHNY and CDR2 SVGAGI (reference sequence). The CDR3 DNA reads as TGTGCCAGCAGTGACATCTACGAGCAGTACTTC. Translated, it gives CASSDIYEQYF.

The chain combines TRBV19 with TRBJ1-1; no firm D call. The CDR3 is made up of 13 amino acids. Germline loops: CDR1 LNHDA, CDR2 SQIVND (reference sequence). V was cut by 9 bases and J by 4 bases, with 15 bases left in between. The CDR3 nucleotides are TGTGCCAGCGACGAGCGGGGAGGCACTGAAGCTTTCTTT. Its protein is CASDERGGTEAFF.

The chain joins TRBV28 to TRBJ2-7, with 9 bases fitting TRBD1. CDR1 MDHEN and CDR2 SYDVKM come from the germline V gene. The CDR3 contains 15 residues. Trimming took 2 bases from V and 5 from J; bases not matched to a gene: 7. As DNA, the CDR3 is TGTGCCAGCAGTTTACACGGGACAGGGAACGACGAGCAGTACTTC. It codes for CASSLHGTGNDEQYF.

The chain joins TRBV7-2 to TRBJ1-6, with 10 bases matching TRBD1. The germline gives CDR1 SGHTA, CDR2 FQGNSA. With V trimmed by 5 bases and J by 6 bases, 1 base remained unmatched. CDR3 length equals 14 residues. CDR3 nucleotide sequence: TGTGCCAGCAGCCGGGACAGGGGTAATTCACCCCTCCACTTT. This encodes CASSRDRGNSPLHF.

The chain recombines TRBV12-2 with TRBJ2-1; the table's D gene call, TRBD1, was not cross checked with the DNA. TRBV12-2 is described as a pseudogene. CDR3 length: 16 residues. The CDR3 region is CASRSPRVGPYNEQFF. In nucleotides, the CDR3 is TGTGCAAGTCGCTCACCCAGGGTAGGCCCCTACAATGAGCAGTTCTTC.

The V call is TRBV2, the J call TRBJ2-1; 12 bases agree with TRBD2. With V trimmed by 8 bases and J by 7 bases, 12 bases remained unmatched. Looked up from germline, CDR1 is SNHLY and CDR2 is FYNNEI. CDR3 size: 16 residues. CDR3 sequence (DNA): TGTGCCAGCTTCCCTAGCGGGGGGGCCTTGGGGAATGAGCAGTTCTTC. Its protein product is CASFPSGGALGNEQFF.